This TCR beta chain was sequenced in a study of blood T cell repertoires in COVID-19. Study as a whole: COVID-19 samples from acute and convalescent phases originated in the United States, Italy and Spain. Sources were T cells, B-cell-depleted T cells, or PBMCs; the material itself was cDNA or gDNA.

How the authors handled the data: Counts of nucleated cells, estimated from reference gene primer amplification, were obtained. TCRdb's copy holds only in-frame clones and misses some; the assay was immunoSEQ multiplex PCR. The V and J calls and clone size come from that table; D and trimming were worked out from the DNA. Here the sample spans around 130,000 clones, around 86% being singletons. The sequence was obtained from a man in his forties or fifties with active or convalescent COVID-19. Sequencing was done on a sample of peripheral blood.

Here the CDR3 DNA reads TGTGCCACCAGTGATTCGGCGGGACAGCAAGAGACCCAGTACTTC. Amino acids: CATSDSAGQQETQYF. V is TRBV24-1 and J is TRBJ2-5; TRBD1 is a possible D gene (7 bases). V dropped 2 bases and J dropped 2 bases, with 11 bases sitting between them. This CDR3 comprises 15 residues. Germline V gene data show CDR1 as KGHDR and CDR2 as SFDVKD.